One sample yielded the 26 T cell receptor beta chains listed below, sequenced in a study of human T cells and chemical hapten exposure. TCRdb recomputed calls from the RACE reads with MiXCR, one row per CDR3 protein. The table lists some 91,000 distinct CDR3 sequences, roughly 27% of them singletons, with 10% to 13% in the top ten. Regarding time point: patch test 3, about 24 weeks after DPC sensitization. Treatment described: therapeutic diphenylcyclopropenone sensitization with weekly scalp DPC. The sequenced sample was whole blood, obtained in connection with sensitization to the hapten diphenylcyclopropenone (DPC). These receptors were collected from a man aged 35 to 55 with alopecia areata. Some clones in this sample may be carry-over from other donors' samples.

Note on this clonotype: Compared with germline, one end of the junction differs, possibly owing to a read error. The rearrangement uses TRBV6-1 and TRBJ2-1; D remains ambiguous. The length of the CDR3 is 9 residues. From germline, CDR1 is MNHNS and CDR2 SASEGT. CDR3 DNA: TGTGCCAGCAGGACCCCCTGGGTCTTC. The encoded protein is CASRTPWVF.

The chain links TRBV28 to TRBJ1-4; D ambiguous. There are 12 residues in the CDR3. The V gene's germline CDR1 is MDHEN and CDR2 SYDVKM. The V and J ends lost 5 bases and 4 bases respectively, with 5 bases between them. CDR3: CASSNRNEKLFF. The CDR3 DNA reads as TGTGCCAGCAGTAACCGTAATGAAAAACTGTTTTTT.

The CDR3 is CASSQLPPGGRNEKLFF. The CDR3 region has the DNA TGTGCCAGCAGCCAACTCCCACCAGGGGGAAGAAATGAAAAACTGTTTTTT. The V call is TRBV14, the J call TRBJ1-4; 7 bases are shared with TRBD1. The CDR3 sequence is 17 residues long. Per germline, CDR1 SGHDN and CDR2 FVKESK. V lost 2 bases to trimming and J lost 5 bases; unmatched junction nucleotides: 11.

V is TRBV6-2 or TRBV6-3 and J is TRBJ1-1, with D perhaps matching TRBD1 (5 bases). Germline values: CDR1 MNHEY, CDR2 SVGEGT. V lost 6 bases, J lost 1 base, and 12 bases lay in between. The CDR3 loop spans 14 amino acids. CDR3 nucleotides: TGTGCCAGCAGATCGACAGTGGCGAACACTGAAGCTTTCTTT. Translated: CASRSTVANTEAFF.

This chain uses TRBV19 with TRBJ2-7; the D gene is possibly TRBD2 (5 bases). This CDR3 has 15 residues. CDR1 and CDR2 (germline): LNHDA, SQIVND (reference sequence). The V gene lost 0 bases and the J gene lost 5 bases, with 14 bases spanning the gap. CDR3 protein: CASSIDPVRGNEQYF. In DNA form, the CDR3 reads TGTGCCAGTAGTATAGATCCTGTGAGAGGGAACGAGCAGTACTTC.

Comments on this clonotype: The missing conserved phenylalanine or tryptophan at the end of this CDR3 makes a read error likely. The chain uses TRBV29-1 and TRBJ2-3; D is undetermined. The CDR3 is made up of 12 amino acids. V lost 6 bases and J lost 4, with 11 bases in between. Germline loops: CDR1 SQVTM, CDR2 ANQGSEA. DNA for the CDR3: TGCAGCGTGAGGACCCCTGCAGATACGCAGTATTCT. This codes for CSVRTPADTQYS.

This sequence joins TRBV9 and TRBJ2-3; possible D gene TRBD2, 6 bases. Trimming took 3 bases from V and 1 from J, leaving 15 bases between them. Germline CDR1 SGDLS, CDR2 YYNGEE. This CDR3 comprises 16 residues. The CDR3 DNA follows: TGTGCCAGCAGCGCCGTTAGGAGGGCCGGCACAGATACGCAGTATTTT. It specifies CASSAVRRAGTDTQYF.

This clonotype showed up just a few times. The chain couples TRBV27 to TRBJ1-3; weak D call: TRBD1 (5 bases). Trimming left V 0 bases short and J 5 bases short, with 11 bases between. In germline, CDR1 is MNHEY, CDR2 SMNVEV (reference sequence). The CDR3 runs to 15 residues. This chain's CDR3 is CASSLSGWGRNTIYF. In nucleotides, the CDR3 is TGTGCCAGCAGTTTATCTGGTTGGGGGAGAAACACCATATATTTT.

The V call is TRBV5-6, the J call TRBJ2-6; D remains unclear. V lost 4 bases, J lost 0 bases, and 11 bases lay in between. This CDR3 contains 16 residues. Per germline, CDR1 SGHDT and CDR2 YYEEEE. CDR3 region: CASSGMTHSGANVLTF. CDR3 coding DNA: TGTGCCAGCAGCGGAATGACGCACTCTGGGGCCAACGTCCTGACTTTC. The entire variable domain, with the rest obtained from reference TRBV5-6 and TRBJ2-6, is as follows: DAGVTQSPTHLIKTRGQQVTLRCSPKSGHDTVSWYQQALGQGPQFIFQYYEEEERQRGNFPDRFSGHQFPNYSSELNVNALLLGDSALYLCASSGMTHSGANVLTFGAGSRLTVL.

The chain links TRBV20-1 to TRBJ1-5; D is undetermined. The CDR3 length is 13 residues. Trimming cost V 5 bases and J 4 bases, with 12 bases left between them. Germline V gene lookup returns CDR1 DFQATT and CDR2 SNEGSKA (reference sequence). CDR3: CSAPPDLNQPQHF. DNA of the CDR3: TGCAGTGCTCCCCCCGACCTGAATCAGCCCCAGCATTTT.

The chain employs TRBV20-1 and TRBJ2-1; possible D gene TRBD1, 6 bases. CDR3 length: 14 residues. V was trimmed by 2 bases and J by 5 bases, leaving 13 bases between them. CDR1 DFQATT and CDR2 SNEGSKA come from the germline V gene (reference sequence). In DNA, the CDR3 is TGCAGTGCTAGAAGAACGGACAGAAACAATGAGCAGTTCTTC. Protein sequence: CSARRTDRNNEQFF.

The V and J genes are TRBV9 and TRBJ2-3; D possibly uses TRBD1 or TRBD2 (5 bases each). V was clipped by 2 bases and J by 5 bases, with 6 bases between them. CDR1 and CDR2 from the germline V gene are SGDLS and YYNGEE. This CDR3 contains 12 residues. The CDR3 region has the DNA TGTGCCAGCAGCGTTGGGGGAGATACGCAGTATTTT. It translates to CASSVGGDTQYF.

Of note for this clonotype: Given a much more abundant clone one base away, this may be a read error. J is TRBJ1-5 and V is TRBV13; a weak D match, TRBD1 (5 bases). The CDR3 has 17 amino acids. V was pared by 2 bases and J by 0 bases, with 14 bases between. The germline V gene has CDR1 PRHDT and CDR2 FYEKMQ (reference sequence). The CDR3: CASSLKGIGYSNQPQHF. For the CDR3, the DNA is TGTGCCAGCAGCTTAAAGGGGATCGGATATAGCAATCAGCCCCAGCATTTT. The entire variable domain, with the rest obtained from reference TRBV13 and TRBJ1-5, is as follows: AAGVIQSPRHLIKEKRETATLKCYPIPRHDTVYWYQQGPGQDPQFLISFYEKMQSDKGSIPDRFSAQQFSDYHSELNMSSLELGDSALYFCASSLKGIGYSNQPQHFGDGTRLSIL.

A few counts support this clonotype. This chain links TRBV28 with TRBJ2-7; TRBD2 might be the D (5 bases). CDR1 is MDHEN, CDR2 SYDVKM, per germline. V was pared by 8 bases and J by 2 bases, with 19 bases between. The CDR3 is 15 amino acids. In DNA, the CDR3 is TGTGCCAGCTTACCGGCTATGGGGAGCACCTACGAGCAGTACTTC. Amino acid sequence: CASLPAMGSTYEQYF.

This rearrangement joins TRBV7-9 to TRBJ2-7; D remains ambiguous. Trimming took off 2 bases at V and 0 bases at J, with 11 bases between the two ends. Germline V gives CDR1 SEHNR, CDR2 FQNEAQ (reference sequence). CDR3 length: 15 residues. The DNA of the CDR3 is TGTGCCAGCAGCTTACCAGCGCGTTTCTCCTACGAGCAGTACTTC. It yields the protein CASSLPARFSYEQYF.

A few counts support this clonotype. This chain connects TRBV20-1 to TRBJ2-5; 13 bases line up with TRBD2. The CDR3 spans 18 residues. The J segment lost 4 bases and the V segment lost 0 bases, leaving 11 bases of the junction unmatched. CDR1 and CDR2 from the germline V gene are DFQATT and SNEGSKA (reference sequence). CDR3 DNA sequence: TGCAGTGCTAGAGATACCCGGTTATGGACTAGCGGGGGAGAGACCCAGTACTTC. The encoded protein is CSARDTRLWTSGGETQYF.

The genes are TRBV12-3 or TRBV12-4 and TRBJ2-1; D might be TRBD2 (6 bases). This CDR3 comprises 13 residues. Trimming took off 1 base at V and 8 bases at J, with 9 bases between the two ends. This CDR3 reads CASSLGDFDEQFF. CDR3 nucleotide sequence: TGTGCCAGCAGTTTAGGGGACTTCGATGAGCAGTTCTTC.

V usage is TRBV20-1 and J usage is TRBJ1-5, with D possibly TRBD1 on 5 matching bases. The CDR3 sequence is 13 residues long. V lost 7 bases and J lost 0, with 10 bases in between. The germline gives CDR1 DFQATT, CDR2 SNEGSKA (reference sequence). The CDR3 nucleotides are TGCAGTGTGGGGGACTATAGCAATCAGCCCCAGCATTTT. Translated: CSVGDYSNQPQHF.

This clonotype was seen only a few times. The rearrangement links TRBV30 to TRBJ1-5; D possibly corresponds to TRBD1 (5 bases). The CDR3 loop spans 13 amino acids. The V and J ends lost 0 bases and 5 bases respectively, with 8 bases between them. The V gene's germline CDR1 is GTSNPN and CDR2 SVGIG (reference sequence). CDR3 in DNA: TGTGCCTGGAGTGTACAGGACCATCAGCCCCAGCATTTT. This encodes CAWSVQDHQPQHF.

A few counts support this clonotype. This chain joins TRBV5-1 and TRBJ2-3; no firm D call. This CDR3 spans 15 amino acids. From germline, CDR1 is SGHRS and CDR2 YFSETQ. Trimming removed 0 bases from V and 2 bases from J, with 10 bases in between. CDR3 nucleotides: TGCGCCAGCAGCTTGGACAATTTAGTCACAGATACGCAGTATTTT. It specifies CASSLDNLVTDTQYF.

The V call is TRBV11-2, the J call TRBJ2-3; D remains unclear. CDR1 and CDR2 (germline): SGHAT, FQNNGV. The CDR3 runs to 13 residues. V was cut by 4 bases and J by 6 bases, with 11 bases left in between. The CDR3 spells CASSSALSDTQYF. In DNA form, the CDR3 reads TGTGCCAGCAGCTCGGCCCTATCCGATACGCAGTATTTT.

This sequence joins TRBV4-2 and TRBJ1-1; the match to TRBD1 covers 8 bases. This CDR3 contains 14 residues. V lost 3 bases to trimming and J lost 5 bases; unmatched junction nucleotides: 5. The germline gives CDR1 LGHNA, CDR2 YNFKEQ. The DNA of the CDR3 is TGTGCCAGCAGCCAGACCACAGGGGGGACTGAAGCTTTCTTT. As protein: CASSQTTGGTEAFF.

This clonotype was counted between two and nine times. The V call is TRBV28, the J call TRBJ2-3; no reliable D call. Germline CDR1 MDHEN, CDR2 SYDVKM. The CDR3 sequence is 13 residues long. Trimming removed 2 bases at V and 4 bases at J, with 7 bases between. For the CDR3, the DNA is TGTGCCAGCAGTTTACGGAGTCCAGATACGCAGTATTTT. This gives the protein CASSLRSPDTQYF.

V and J are TRBV20-1 and TRBJ2-4; TRBD2 matches at 14 bases. The CDR3 spans 14 residues. Germline-derived CDR1 and CDR2 are DFQATT and SNEGSKA (reference sequence). This chain's CDR3 is CSIGTSGSGNIQYF. In DNA, the CDR3 is TGCAGCATCGGGACTAGCGGGAGTGGAAACATTCAGTACTTC.

This clonotype was counted a few times. The chain links TRBV29-1 to TRBJ2-6; D remains unclear. Looked up from germline, CDR1 is SQVTM and CDR2 is ANQGSEA. Trimming stripped 6 bases from V and 0 bases from J, with 21 bases between. The CDR3 loop spans 18 amino acids. Written as DNA, the CDR3 is TGCAGCGTCGAGTTAACGGACGGTCCGAGCTCTGGGGCCAACGTCCTGACTTTC. Its protein product is CSVELTDGPSSGANVLTF.

This clonotype was observed a few times. This sequence joins TRBV3-1 and TRBJ2-3; 9 nucleotides align to TRBD1. V shed 3 bases, J shed 4 bases, and the junction held 2 bases outside the gene matches. Germline V gene lookup returns CDR1 LGHDT and CDR2 YNNKEL (reference sequence). This CDR3 contains 14 residues. The CDR3 reads CASSHRDRADTQYF. CDR3 bases: TGTGCCAGCAGCCACCGGGACAGGGCAGATACGCAGTATTTT.